This TCR beta chain was sequenced during a study of CD8+ T cells in alopecia areata. Germline CDR1 reads NNHDY; CDR2 reads SYVADS. With 5 bases removed from V and 4 bases from J, the gap between germline ends came to 10 bases. This CDR3 is built from 13 residues. This clone was seen at least ten times. There is a difference at residue 10 between the TCRdb protein and the DNA translation, so the protein given here was translated from the DNA. Mouse gene names and germline throughout. The read ends 3 residues before the CDR3 terminus; that terminus is restored from the germline J gene. As the sequencing template, cDNA was produced by extracting RNA and reverse transcribing it. The data were produced by immunoSEQ multiplex PCR, yet TCRdb's version contains in-frame clones alone and is incomplete. This sample carries some 2,000 clones, none of them present only once.

This TCR was sampled from a C3H/HeJ mouse with alopecia areata. The mice in this strain carry MHC haplotype H2-k. The sequencing input was lesional skin. The chain links TRBV13-3 to TRBJ1-3, with TRBD1 as a possible D gene (5 bases). The covered CDR3 bases are TGTGCCAGCAGGGCAGGGTGGGGAAATACG. Its protein is CASRAGWGNT. Given in full, the CDR3 is CASRAGWGNTLYF.